This T cell receptor beta chain was sequenced in a study of cytomegalovirus exposure and HLA in healthy donors. About the study: A prior study identified over 100 million unique TCR beta sequences from some 180 million T cells. Whole-study results and caveats: Across HLA loci, a later analysis found differing TCR association rates, with DRB1 most and HLA-C fewest.

Germline V CDR1 and CDR2: MNHEY, SMNVEV (reference sequence). Trimming took 6 bases from V and 7 from J; bases not matched to a gene: 9. The CDR3 is made up of 15 amino acids. A word on this clone: Its antigen is unknown.

PCR employed 60 Vbeta and 13 Jbeta primers. Profiling relied on immunoSEQ multiplex PCR, and the TCRdb table lists in-frame clones only, not all of them. The data show about 140,000 clones, with roughly 80% seen just once and more than 0.95% held by the top ten. This chain uses TRBV27 with TRBJ1-6; 7 bases are a match to TRBD1. The source is a man aged 18 to 35 in good health and CMV-seronegative. The sample consisted of PBMCs. CDR3 sequence: CASSLKQGRNSPLHF. The CDR3 nucleotides are TGTGCCAGCAGCCTCAAACAGGGGCGGAATTCACCCCTCCACTTT.